This entry lists 12 T cell receptor beta chains sequenced from one sample in a study of Ad26.COV2.S vaccination and SARS-CoV-2 variants. TCRdb's table, derived via immunoSEQ multiplex PCR, lists solely in-frame clones and lacks some. The repertoire holds around 45,000 clones, approximately 80% seen once, with approximately 51% in the top ten. The sample consisted of peripheral blood, taken after recovery from COVID-19. These TCRs come from a human donor who had recovered from COVID-19.

The chain combines TRBV2 with TRBJ2-7; D not resolved. The length of the CDR3 is 14 residues. CDR1 is SNHLY, CDR2 FYNNEI, per germline. The V gene lost 4 bases and the J gene lost 1 base, with 11 bases spanning the gap. The DNA for the CDR3 is TGTGCCAGCAGTGGACTTAGGGCTTCCTACGAGCAGTACTTC. It specifies CASSGLRASYEQYF.

This sequence joins TRBV19 and TRBJ1-5; D perhaps matches TRBD1 (5 bases). Trimming took 6 bases from V and 6 from J, leaving 21 bases between them. The CDR3 is 16 amino acids. CDR1 LNHDA and CDR2 SQIVND come from the germline V gene (reference sequence). The CDR3 loop reads CASSGISWGDGQPQHF. The CDR3 bases are TGTGCCAGTAGCGGAATTTCCTGGGGGGATGGTCAGCCCCAGCATTTT.

This clone showed up just once. This rearrangement joins TRBV2 to TRBJ2-6; D might be TRBD1 (6 bases). The CDR3 contains 15 residues. Germline V gene sequence: CDR1 SNHLY, CDR2 FYNNEI. Between the trimmed V and J ends, which lost 3 bases and 2 bases, there was a span of 8 bases. The CDR3: CASSEDRPGANVLTF. CDR3 DNA sequence: TGTGCCAGCAGTGAGGACAGACCTGGGGCCAACGTCCTGACTTTC.

The rearrangement links TRBV27 to TRBJ2-5; possibly TRBD1 or TRBD2 for D (6 bases each). The CDR3 has 16 residues. Germline V gene data show CDR1 as MNHEY and CDR2 as SMNVEV (reference sequence). V lost 6 bases to trimming and J lost 3 bases, with 20 bases between them. The CDR3 nucleotides are TGTGCCAGCAGGCCTTTCGGAGGGCCAGGGGAAGAGACCCAGTACTTC. Protein product: CASRPFGGPGEETQYF.

V and J are TRBV18 and TRBJ1-4, with D tentatively TRBD1 (5 bases). V was cut by 4 bases and J by 5 bases, with 14 bases left in between. The CDR3 contains 15 residues. The germline gives CDR1 KGHSH, CDR2 LQKENI. The CDR3 loop is CASSQSTGGNEKLFF. CDR3 DNA sequence: TGTGCCAGCTCACAATCCACAGGAGGGAATGAAAAACTGTTTTTT.

The gene calls are TRBV6-6 and TRBJ2-1; D gene unclear. CDR3 length equals 15 residues. V was trimmed by 0 bases and J by 2 bases, leaving 8 bases between them. Germline loops: CDR1 MNHNY, CDR2 SVGAGI (reference sequence). CDR3 in DNA: TGTGCCAGCAGTTACTCGGCCCTAACCTACAATGAGCAGTTCTTC. It yields the protein CASSYSALTYNEQFF.

This clone was seen a few times. This rearrangement joins TRBV5-4 to TRBJ1-1; 7 bases align to TRBD1. This CDR3 has 13 amino acids. Germline V CDR1 and CDR2: SGHNT, YYREEE (reference sequence). V lost 5 bases and J lost 5; bases outside the gene matches: 6. CDR3: CASSIQGRTEAFF. Written as DNA, the CDR3 is TGTGCCAGCAGTATACAGGGGAGGACTGAAGCTTTCTTT.

The chain links TRBV11-2 to TRBJ1-3; 7 positions agree with TRBD1. V shed 2 bases and J 4 bases; nucleotides not matched to a gene: 8. Germline CDR1 reads SGHAT; CDR2 reads FQNNGV. This CDR3 region has 16 residues. This chain's CDR3 is CASSLQTGFVGNTIYF. In DNA, the CDR3 is TGTGCCAGCAGCTTACAGACAGGGTTTGTGGGAAACACCATATATTTT.

This chain links TRBV5-1 with TRBJ1-1; maybe TRBD1 (5 bases). The CDR3 length is 16 residues. V dropped 4 bases and J dropped 4 bases, with 20 bases sitting between them. The germline V gene has CDR1 SGHRS and CDR2 YFSETQ. The CDR3 DNA is TGCGCCAGCAGCCCTCAGGGAGCTGCGGGGGTCACTGAAGCTTTCTTT. It translates to CASSPQGAAGVTEAFF.

The chain joins TRBV27 to TRBJ1-3, with 9 bases aligning to TRBD1. The germline V gene encodes CDR1 MNHEY and CDR2 SMNVEV (reference sequence). V lost 3 bases to trimming and J lost 3 bases; unmatched junction nucleotides: 9. This CDR3 has 17 amino acids. The CDR3 protein is CASSLAGQGPGGNTIYF. For the CDR3, the DNA is TGTGCCAGCAGTTTGGCTGGACAGGGGCCGGGTGGAAACACCATATATTTT.

This clone was detected only once. This sequence joins TRBV6-2 or TRBV6-3 and TRBJ2-1, with a weak D call TRBD2 (5 bases). V lost 6 bases to trimming and J lost 13 bases, with 16 bases between them. The CDR3 length is 12 residues. Per the germline V gene, CDR1 is MNHEY and CDR2 is SVGEGT. CDR3 sequence (DNA): TGTGCCAGCAGCCCGCCGGGGAGCAGCCAGTTCTTC. Encoded protein: CASSPPGSSQFF.

V usage is TRBV2 and J usage is TRBJ1-5; D is perhaps TRBD1 (5 bases). Per the germline V gene, CDR1 is SNHLY and CDR2 is FYNNEI. V was clipped by 8 bases and J by 7 bases, with 18 bases between them. The CDR3 sequence is 14 residues long. The CDR3 here is CASGGTGRIQPQHF. As DNA, the CDR3 is TGTGCCAGCGGGGGGACCGGGCGAATCCAGCCCCAGCATTTT.